This is a list of T cell receptor beta chains from one sample in a study of blood T cell repertoires in COVID-19. Sequenced by immunoSEQ multiplex PCR; TCRdb stores in-frame clones only, minus some. This table has more than 100,000 clones, 60% to 85% appearing once. The sample taken for sequencing was peripheral blood. The receptors stem from a man aged 65 to 79 with acute or convalescent COVID-19. The CDR3 runs from the conserved cysteine through the conserved F or W. Fields, in order: D gene, J gene, clone size, CDR3 length, V gene, CDR3 DNA, CDR3 protein. The D gene is left open where the match is weak. Rows give clone size only sometimes, using once, few, many, or a class for an expanded clone.

-	TRBJ1-2	-	15	TRBV5-1	TGCGCCAGCAGCTTGGCTGGCCGCCTCTCCGGGGGCTACACCTTC	CASSLAGRLSGGYTF
TRBD1	TRBJ2-7	-	15	TRBV4-3	TGCGCCAGCAGCCGAGGGGGACAGGCGTCCTACGAGCAGTACTTC	CASSRGGQASYEQYF
TRBD2	TRBJ2-3	-	15	TRBV25-1	TGTGCCAGCAGTGACCCGCGGACTAGCGGGGATACGCAGTATTTT	CASSDPRTSGDTQYF
TRBD1	TRBJ1-1	-	14	TRBV6-2/TRBV6-3	TGTGCCAGCAGTCCCGTGACAGGGGCCACTGAAGCTTTCTTT	CASSPVTGATEAFF
TRBD1	TRBJ1-6	-	16	TRBV5-1	TGCGCCAGCAGCATACAGGGGGCAAGGGACGACTCACCCCTCCACTTT	CASSIQGARDDSPLHF
-	TRBJ2-6	-	15	TRBV7-9	TGTGCCAAGGAAGAAGGACAGTCTGGGGCCAACGTCCTGACTTTC	CAKEEGQSGANVLTF
TRBD2	TRBJ2-1	-	16	TRBV15	TGTGCCACCAGCTCCCAACTAGCGGGGGCGGGCAATGAGCAGTTCTTC	CATSSQLAGAGNEQFF
-	TRBJ1-1	-	15	TRBV5-1	TGCGCCAGCTCACCATCCGGGACAAAGGGGACTGAAGCTTTCTTT	CASSPSGTKGTEAFF
-	TRBJ1-2	-	12	TRBV27	TGTGCCAGCAGCTCTGTGGGCCATGGCTACACCTTC	CASSSVGHGYTF
-	TRBJ2-1	-	14	TRBV7-2	TGTGCCAGCAGCTTAGCGGGGGCTATTAATGAGCAGTTCTTC	CASSLAGAINEQFF
-	TRBJ1-3	-	14	TRBV5-1	TGCGCCAGCAGTCCTCCAGGGTTTGGAAACACCATATATTTT	CASSPPGFGNTIYF
-	TRBJ2-4	-	13	TRBV6-1	TGTGCCAGCAGTGAGAGTCCCGAGAACATTCAGTACTTC	CASSESPENIQYF
-	TRBJ1-3	-	14	TRBV6-6	TGTGCCAGCAGCCTGACAGGCTCTGGAAACACCATATATTTT	CASSLTGSGNTIYF
TRBD1	TRBJ2-2	-	14	TRBV9	TGTGCCAGCAGCACAGGGACAGTTCCCGGGGAGCTGTTTTTT	CASSTGTVPGELFF
TRBD1	TRBJ2-2	-	15	TRBV18	TGTGCCAGCTCGTCAAACAGGGGTAACACCGGGGAGCTGTTTTTT	CASSSNRGNTGELFF
-	TRBJ1-4	-	13	TRBV5-1	TGCGCCAGCAGCTTGGCAGGGTATGAAAAACTGTTTTTT	CASSLAGYEKLFF
-	TRBJ2-5	-	13	TRBV18	TGTGCCAGCTCACCTAGGCAGGGAGAGACCCAGTACTTC	CASSPRQGETQYF
TRBD1	TRBJ1-2	few	13	TRBV3-1/TRBV3-2	TGTGCCAGCAGCCAGAGACAGGGGGATGGCTACACCTTC	CASSQRQGDGYTF
-	TRBJ1-5	few	15	TRBV18	TGTGCCAGCTCACCGGACGGGCAGGGTAATCAGCCCCAGCATTTT	CASSPDGQGNQPQHF
TRBD1	TRBJ2-7	-	11	TRBV2	TGTGCCAGCCTAGGACAGGACGAGCAGTACTTC	CASLGQDEQYF
TRBD2	TRBJ2-1	-	12	TRBV6-5	TGTGCCAGCAGGGGGAGGGACAATGAGCAGTTCTTC	CASRGRDNEQFF
-	TRBJ2-5	-	12	TRBV15	TGTGCCACCGCGTTCTACCAAGAGACCCAGTACTTC	CATAFYQETQYF
TRBD1	TRBJ2-7	-	18	TRBV5-4	TGTGCCAGCAGCCCACGGGCCTCCGGACAGGGGCATGTCTACGAGCAGTACTTC	CASSPRASGQGHVYEQYF
-	TRBJ1-5	-	15	TRBV4-1	TGCGCCAGCAGCCAAGACGGATTGGCGGATCAGCCCCAGCATTTT	CASSQDGLADQPQHF
-	TRBJ1-1	-	13	TRBV12-3/TRBV12-4	TGTGCCAGCAGGTCGACAGGGAACACTGAAGCTTTCTTT	CASRSTGNTEAFF
-	TRBJ1-2	-	13	TRBV12-3/TRBV12-4	TGTGCCAGCAGCTTCTCGAGGGTCGGCGGCTACACCTTC	CASSFSRVGGYTF
TRBD1	TRBJ1-6	few	14	TRBV19	TGTGCCAGTAGTGCCCAGGGGGTCGGATCACCCCTCCACTTT	CASSAQGVGSPLHF
-	TRBJ1-1	few	14	TRBV18	TGTGCCAGCTCACCACATCCGGTAAACACTGAAGCTTTCTTT	CASSPHPVNTEAFF
TRBD2	TRBJ2-2	-	18	TRBV24-1	TGTGCCACCAGTGGAAGGGGACTAGCGGGGAAGAACACCGGGGAGCTGTTTTTT	CATSGRGLAGKNTGELFF
TRBD1	TRBJ1-2	-	15	TRBV9	TGTGCCAGCAGCGGGACCGGGACAGGGGTAGAAGGCTACACCTTC	CASSGTGTGVEGYTF
-	TRBJ1-6	-	15	TRBV19	TGTGCCAGTAGTATAGAAGACAGGTATAATTCACCCCTCCACTTT	CASSIEDRYNSPLHF
-	TRBJ2-1	once	16	TRBV10-3	TGTGCCATCAGTGATTCCTTGACTAGCTCCTACAATGAGCAGTTCTTC	CAISDSLTSSYNEQFF
-	TRBJ1-5	few	14	TRBV6-1	TGTGCCACCAGACAGGATTATAGCAATCAGCCCCAGCATTTT	CATRQDYSNQPQHF
TRBD2	TRBJ2-2	-	16	TRBV19	TGTGCCAGTAGTATAGCGACTAGCGGGGGCCCCGGGGAGCTGTTTTTT	CASSIATSGGPGELFF
TRBD2	TRBJ2-1	-	16	TRBV28	TGTGCCAGCAGCCTATGGGCGGGGGGGGAAGGGAATGAGCAGTTCTTC	CASSLWAGGEGNEQFF
-	TRBJ2-7	-	13	TRBV4-2	TGTGCCAGCAGCCAAGCCAGTCTCTACGAGCAGTACTTC	CASSQASLYEQYF
-	TRBJ1-4	once	14	TRBV9	TGTGCCAGCAGCCTCTCCTTATCTAATGAAAAACTGTTTTTT	CASSLSLSNEKLFF
-	TRBJ1-5	once	13	TRBV12-3/TRBV12-4	TGTGCCAGCTCCCAGGGTATGAACCAGCCCCAGCATTTT	CASSQGMNQPQHF
-	TRBJ1-2	-	12	TRBV5-1	TGCGCCAGCAGCGGGCAGGGTGAAGGCTACACCTTC	CASSGQGEGYTF
-	TRBJ1-2	-	15	TRBV7-9	TGTGCCAGTGGGGGGGTAGGGACCACTAACTATGGCTACACCTTC	CASGGVGTTNYGYTF
-	TRBJ1-6	-	15	TRBV2	TGTGCCAGCAGTCCACAGGGCCCCCGGGGGGAGCCCCTCCACTTT	CASSPQGPRGEPLHF
TRBD1	TRBJ1-1	-	13	TRBV10-3	TGTGCCTCCAAACAGGGGCTGAACACTGAAGCTTTCTTT	CASKQGLNTEAFF
-	TRBJ2-7	-	16	TRBV11-2	TGTGCCAGCAGCTTAGAAGGCGGGGGCTTCTCCTACGAGCAGTACTTC	CASSLEGGGFSYEQYF
-	TRBJ1-6	-	13	TRBV7-6	TGTGCCAGCTCGGCCAGGAAGAATTCACCCCTCCACTTT	CASSARKNSPLHF
TRBD1	TRBJ1-3	once	15	TRBV3-1/TRBV3-2	TGTGCCAGCAGCCCCTACCGGACAGGGACGAACACCATATATTTT	CASSPYRTGTNTIYF
-	TRBJ1-4	-	14	TRBV5-1	TGCGCCAGCAGCTTGGCCCAACAGGGCCGAAAACTGTTTTTT	CASSLAQQGRKLFF